This T cell receptor beta chain was identified during a study of CD4 and CD8 cells across lung adenocarcinoma regions. The patients had localized lung adenocarcinoma, a non-small cell subtype. Each CDR3 protein gets one entry after TCRdb re-called the PCR reads with MiXCR. This sample has 13,000 or so distinct CDR3 sequences, with roughly 47% found just once. Germline CDR1 is LGHDT and CDR2 is YNNKEL (reference sequence). The CDR3 has 14 amino acids. The junction had 3 bases not matched to a gene; V was cut back by 4 bases and J by 1 base. The material sequenced was CD4+ T cells from the center of a lung tumor. The sequence was obtained from a male donor with lung adenocarcinoma. The CD4 and CD8 labels of this study may be unreliable. This chain links TRBV3-1 with TRBJ2-5; 7 nucleotides agree with TRBD1. The CDR3 loop reads CASSPRTGQETQYF. CDR3 DNA: TGTGCCAGCAGCCCTCGGACAGGCCAAGAGACCCAGTACTTC.